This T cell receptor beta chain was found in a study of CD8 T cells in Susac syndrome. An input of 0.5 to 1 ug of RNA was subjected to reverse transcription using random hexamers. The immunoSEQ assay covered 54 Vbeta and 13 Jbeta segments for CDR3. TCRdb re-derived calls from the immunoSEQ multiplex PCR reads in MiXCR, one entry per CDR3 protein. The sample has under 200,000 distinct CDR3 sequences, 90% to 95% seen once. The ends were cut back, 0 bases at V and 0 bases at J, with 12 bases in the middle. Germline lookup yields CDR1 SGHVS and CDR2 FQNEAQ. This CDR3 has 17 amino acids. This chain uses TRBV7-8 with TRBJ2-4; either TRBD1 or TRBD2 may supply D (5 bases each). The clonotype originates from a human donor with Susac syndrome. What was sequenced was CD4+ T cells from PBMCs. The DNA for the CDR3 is TGTGCCAGCAGCTTAGCGAATGGGGGTCTAGCCAAAAACATTCAGTACTTC. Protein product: CASSLANGGLAKNIQYF.